Reported below is one T cell receptor (beta chain). These data belong to a study of response to subunit inactivated influenza vaccine. TCRdb processed the RT-PCR reads anew with MiXCR; each CDR3 protein has one entry. Of around 570,000 distinct CDR3 sequences in the sample, around 11% are singletons; the top ten hold 11%. CDR1 is LNHDA and CDR2 is SQIVND in the germline V gene (reference sequence). The V end lost 2 bases, the J end lost 3 bases, and 7 bases lay between the germline ends. The CDR3 has 13 residues. These data were likewise used in another study, on T cells expressing NK-cell markers. Turning to that study: Synthesis of TCR beta cDNA relied on 5'RACE template switching carrying UMIs. Among the eight sequenced donors, seven tested HCMV-seropositive and one tested seronegative. The contribution of dominant NKG2C+ clonotypes to CD8+ T cells in six or seven donors was 1.0-7.0%.

This receptor was obtained from a man between 50 and 59 years old who received an inactivated influenza vaccine. This chain links TRBV19 with TRBJ1-2; D not certain. Source: PBMCs from blood, taken on the day of vaccination. The CDR3 protein is CASSITGDYGYTF. CDR3 in DNA: TGTGCCAGTAGTATAACGGGCGACTATGGCTACACCTTC. The variable domain in full, completed from reference TRBV19 and TRBJ1-2, reads DGGITQSPKYLFRKEGQNVTLSCEQNLNHDAMYWYRQDPGQGLRLIYYSQIVNDFQKGDIAEGYSVSREKKESFPLTVTSAQKNPTAFYLCASSITGDYGYTFGSGTRLTVV.